A single sample gave rise to the 14 T cell receptor beta chains below, sequenced in a study of control samples from healthy donors and cancer patients (dated by TCRdb to 2018 to 2020). Library preparation used the immunoSEQ multiplex PCR assay. As stored in TCRdb, this immuneACCESS dataset retains in-frame rearrangements with V and J assigned. A fraction of the clones does not appear; measured against another copy, unresolved V genes explain less than half of the discrepancy, and the remainder lacks a known reason. In this sample the table shows some 120,000 clones, 90% of which occur a single time. The ten largest clones capture almost 2.5% of the sample. The sample consisted of blood. The source is a man between 18 and 35 years old in good health.

The chain employs TRBV5-1 and TRBJ1-1, with 7 bases matching TRBD1. The CDR3 has 14 amino acids. Germline CDR1 SGHRS, CDR2 YFSETQ. Trimming at V came to 4 bases and at J to 1 base, leaving 4 bases not matched to a gene. The CDR3 protein is CASSVGTANTEAFF. CDR3 sequence (DNA): TGCGCCAGCAGCGTTGGGACAGCGAACACTGAAGCTTTCTTT. Looking up the rest from reference TRBV5-1 and TRBJ1-1 gives the full variable domain: KAGVTQTPRYLIKTRGQQVTLSCSPISGHRSVSWYQQTPGQGLQFLFEYFSETQRNKGNFPGRFSGRQFSNSRSEMNVSTLELGDSALYLCASSVGTANTEAFFGQGTRLTVV.

Only one count was recorded for this clone. The chain employs TRBV3-1 (or the pseudogene TRBV3-2) and TRBJ1-4, with D maybe TRBD1 (6 bases). Germline V gene data show CDR1 as LGHDT and CDR2 as YNNKEL (reference sequence). The CDR3 spans 16 residues. With 1 base removed from V and 2 bases from J, the gap between germline ends came to 11 bases. CDR3 sequence reads: CASSQASQGTNEKLFF. In nucleotides, the CDR3 is TGTGCCAGCAGCCAAGCTAGCCAGGGGACTAATGAAAAACTGTTTTTT.

The chain employs TRBV18 and TRBJ2-2, with TRBD1 matching 9 bases. The V segment lost 0 bases and the J segment 5 bases; nucleotides outside the gene matches: 4. This CDR3 has 16 residues. Germline V CDR1 and CDR2: KGHSH, LQKENI. CDR3 nucleotide sequence: TGTGCCAGCTCACCACCGGTTGACAGGGGGACCGGGGAGCTGTTTTTT. This codes for CASSPPVDRGTGELFF. The full variable domain, in which reference TRBV18 and TRBJ2-2 provide the parts outside the CDR3, is NAGVMQNPRHLVRRRGQEARLRCSPMKGHSHVYWYRQLPEEGLKFMVYLQKENIIDESGMPKERFSAEFPKEGPSILRIQQVVRGDSAAYFCASSPPVDRGTGELFFGEGSRLTVL.

This clone was detected a few times. This chain connects TRBV7-9 to TRBJ2-2; D unresolved. V shed 10 bases and J shed 8 bases, with 8 bases lying between them. The germline V gene has CDR1 SEHNR and CDR2 FQNEAQ (reference sequence). The length of the CDR3 is 10 residues. CDR3 residues: CAILEGELFF. In nucleotides, the CDR3 is TGTGCCATCCTAGAGGGGGAGCTGTTTTTT.

This clone appeared a single time. The J gene is TRBJ2-7, the V gene TRBV5-6; 8 bases align to TRBD2. V was clipped by 5 bases and J by 0 bases; unmatched bases: 7. Germline V lookup: CDR1 SGHDT, CDR2 YYEEEE. The CDR3 is made up of 15 amino acids. As DNA, the CDR3 is TGTGCCAGCAGTTGGCGGGGGGATAGCTCCTACGAGCAGTACTTC. Protein: CASSWRGDSSYEQYF. The full variable domain, rest sourced from reference TRBV5-6 and TRBJ2-7, is DAGVTQSPTHLIKTRGQQVTLRCSPKSGHDTVSWYQQALGQGPQFIFQYYEEEERQRGNFPDRFSGHQFPNYSSELNVNALLLGDSALYLCASSWRGDSSYEQYFGPGTRLTVT.

The V call is TRBV27, the J call TRBJ2-7; D might be TRBD1 (6 bases). The germline V and J ends were trimmed by 4 bases and 0 bases, with 16 bases remaining between them. Germline V gene data show CDR1 as MNHEY and CDR2 as SMNVEV (reference sequence). The CDR3 is made up of 16 amino acids. The CDR3 here is CASSSTGGGPSYEQYV. CDR3 sequence (DNA): TGTGCCAGCAGTTCGACAGGAGGAGGCCCCTCCTACGAGCAGTACGTC.

The chain carries TRBV2 and TRBJ2-7, with 11 nucleotides matching TRBD1. V trimming: 5 bases; J trimming: 4 bases; junction bases outside the gene matches: 4. CDR1 is SNHLY and CDR2 is FYNNEI in the germline V gene. The CDR3 contains 14 residues. CDR3 nucleotide sequence: TGTGCCAGCAGTCCGGGACAGGGGGTTTACGAGCAGTACGTC. It codes for CASSPGQGVYEQYV.

The chain carries TRBV3-1 (or the pseudogene TRBV3-2) and TRBJ2-1, with D perhaps being TRBD1 or TRBD2 (6 bases each). The length of the CDR3 is 15 residues. The V and J ends lost 1 base and 12 bases respectively, with 19 bases between them. Germline CDR1 and CDR2: LGHDT and YNNKEL (reference sequence). CDR3 sequence reads: CASSQGIGGLIWQFF. CDR3 in DNA: TGTGCCAGCAGCCAAGGAATTGGGGGGCTAATTTGGCAGTTCTTC.

The chain couples TRBV6-5 to TRBJ1-4; possibly TRBD1 for D (6 bases). The CDR3 spans 14 residues. Trimming removed 4 bases from V and 8 bases from J, with 14 bases in between. Per germline, CDR1 MNHEY and CDR2 SVGAGI. The CDR3 loop reads CASSSDSRNEKLFF. The CDR3 DNA follows: TGTGCCAGCAGTTCGGACAGCCGAAACGAAAAACTGTTTTTT.

The chain's CDR3 is CASSVDGAVDNEQFF. CDR3 DNA: TGTGCCAGCAGCGTAGACGGGGCTGTCGACAATGAGCAGTTCTTC. The gene calls are TRBV9 and TRBJ2-1; possibly TRBD1 or TRBD2 for D (5 bases each). The germline gives CDR1 SGDLS, CDR2 YYNGEE. The CDR3 runs 15 residues. V was shortened by 0 bases and J by 5 bases, with 12 bases between the two germline ends.

V and J are TRBV28 and TRBJ1-1; D perhaps matches TRBD1 (5 bases). This CDR3 region has 14 residues. Trimming stripped 5 bases from V and 0 bases from J, with 10 bases between. Germline V gene sequence: CDR1 MDHEN, CDR2 SYDVKM. The CDR3 DNA is TGTGCCAGCAGTCGAGACAGATTGAACACTGAAGCTTTCTTT. It codes for CASSRDRLNTEAFF. The whole variable domain, filled in from reference TRBV28 and TRBJ1-1, reads DVKVTQSSRYLVKRTGEKVFLECVQDMDHENMFWYRQDPGLGLRLIYFSYDVKMKEKGDIPEGYSVSREKKERFSLILESASTNQTSMYLCASSRDRLNTEAFFGQGTRLTVV.

The chain recombines TRBV2 with TRBJ1-1; weak D call: TRBD1 (6 bases). The CDR3 totals 14 residues. Trimming shortened V by 8 bases and J by 0 bases, and 13 bases separated the two germline ends. Per germline, CDR1 SNHLY and CDR2 FYNNEI. As DNA, the CDR3 is TGTGCCAGCGGGGACACCTACATGAACACTGAAGCTTTCTTT. Its translation: CASGDTYMNTEAFF. The complete variable domain, with remaining parts taken from reference TRBV2 and TRBJ1-1, reads EPEVTQTPSHQVTQMGQEVILRCVPISNHLYFYWYRQILGQKVEFLVSFYNNEISEKSEIFDDQFSVERPDGSNFTLKIRSTKLEDSAMYFCASGDTYMNTEAFFGQGTRLTVV.

The rearrangement uses TRBV5-4 and TRBJ1-1; the D is unclear. This CDR3 region has 16 residues. Trimming removed 1 base from V and 0 bases from J, with 13 bases in between. Germline loops: CDR1 SGHNT, CDR2 YYREEE (reference sequence). The DNA for the CDR3 is TGTGCCAGCAGCTTGCCGCCCAAAAAGATGAACACTGAAGCTTTCTTT. Its translation is CASSLPPKKMNTEAFF.

V and J are TRBV6-5 and TRBJ2-5, with D tentatively TRBD2 (6 bases). With 0 bases removed from V and 1 base from J, the gap between germline ends came to 9 bases. The CDR3 runs 15 residues. Germline CDR1 and CDR2: MNHEY and SVGAGI. Here the CDR3 reads CASSYSGGTQETQYF. The CDR3, as DNA: TGTGCCAGCAGTTACTCTGGGGGGACCCAAGAGACCCAGTACTTC.